This T cell receptor beta chain derives from a study of T cell repertoires in cytomegalovirus infection. As for the study in general: In the study, CMV epitopes included recently identified HLA-C-restricted and well-studied HLA-B-restricted ones. Indications came from public TCR beta signatures; they pointed to CMV infection and to a matching HLA type.

TCRdb itself ran the reads through MiXCR, one entry per CDR3 protein. The sample holds some 920,000 distinct CDR3 sequences; approximately 33% are singletons and the top ten take around 15%. With regard to this clonotype: What it recognizes is unknown.

Points from the study as a whole: CMV-specific TCR beta clonotypes restricted by HLA-C dominated the ex vivo response.

The source was cultured CD8+ T cells from PBMCs, collected from culture after CMV antigen stimulation. The sequence was obtained from a human donor in good health (CMV status not recorded). Some clones in this sample may be carry-over from other donors' samples.

The CDR3 is CAISGQGVYYGYTF. DNA for the CDR3: TGTGCCATCAGTGGACAGGGGGTTTACTATGGCTACACCTTC. The rearrangement uses TRBV10-3 and TRBJ1-2; TRBD1 aligns across 9 bases. The trim removed 4 bases at V and 3 bases at J, leaving 3 bases unmatched. Germline values: CDR1 ENHRY, CDR2 SYGVKD. The CDR3 consists of 14 residues.